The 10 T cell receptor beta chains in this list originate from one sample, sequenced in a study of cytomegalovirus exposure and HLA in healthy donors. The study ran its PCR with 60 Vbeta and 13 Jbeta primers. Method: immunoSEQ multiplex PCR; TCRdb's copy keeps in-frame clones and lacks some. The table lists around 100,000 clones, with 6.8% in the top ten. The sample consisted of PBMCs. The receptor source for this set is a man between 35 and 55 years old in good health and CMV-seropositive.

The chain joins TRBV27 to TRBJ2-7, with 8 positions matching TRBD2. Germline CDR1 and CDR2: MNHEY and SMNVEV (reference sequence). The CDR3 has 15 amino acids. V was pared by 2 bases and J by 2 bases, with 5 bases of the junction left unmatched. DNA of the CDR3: TGTGCCAGCAGTTTACTGGGACTAGGGACCTACGAGCAGTACTTC. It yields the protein CASSLLGLGTYEQYF.

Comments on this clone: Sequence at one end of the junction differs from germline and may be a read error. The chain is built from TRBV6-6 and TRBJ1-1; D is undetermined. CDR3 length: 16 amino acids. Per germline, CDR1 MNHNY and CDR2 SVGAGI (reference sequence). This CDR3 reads CASNYPVGLQNTEAFF. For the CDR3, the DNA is TGTGCCAGCAATTACCCAGTAGGACTACAGAACACTGAAGCTTTCTTT.

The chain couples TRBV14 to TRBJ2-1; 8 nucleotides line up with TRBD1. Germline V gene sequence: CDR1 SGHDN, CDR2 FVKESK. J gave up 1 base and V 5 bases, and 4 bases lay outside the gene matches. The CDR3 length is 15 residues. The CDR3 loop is CASSYRQGSYNEQFF. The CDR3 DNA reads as TGTGCCAGCAGCTACCGACAGGGGTCCTACAATGAGCAGTTCTTC.

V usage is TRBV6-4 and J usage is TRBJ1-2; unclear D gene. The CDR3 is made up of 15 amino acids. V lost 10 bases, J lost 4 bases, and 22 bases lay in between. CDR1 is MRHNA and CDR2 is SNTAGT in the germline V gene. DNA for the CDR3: TGTGCCAACCTCGACATACCCTCCGCGGGCTATGGCTACACCTTC. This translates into CANLDIPSAGYGYTF.

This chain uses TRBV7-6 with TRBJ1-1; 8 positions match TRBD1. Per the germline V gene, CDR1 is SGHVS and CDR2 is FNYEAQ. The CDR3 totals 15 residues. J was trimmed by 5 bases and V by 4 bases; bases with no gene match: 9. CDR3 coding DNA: TGTGCCAGCAGCTCATTGACAGGGGAGAGGACTGAAGCTTTCTTT. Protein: CASSSLTGERTEAFF. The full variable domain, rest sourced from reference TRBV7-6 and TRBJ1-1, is GAGVSQSPRYKVTKRGQDVALRCDPISGHVSLYWYRQALGQGPEFLTYFNYEAQQDKSGLPNDRFSAERPEGSISTLTIQRTEQRDSAMYRCASSSLTGERTEAFFGQGTRLTVV.

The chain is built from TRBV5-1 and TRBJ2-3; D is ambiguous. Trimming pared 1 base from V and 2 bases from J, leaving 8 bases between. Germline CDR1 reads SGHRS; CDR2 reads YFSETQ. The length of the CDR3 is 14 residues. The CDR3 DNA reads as TGCGCCAGCAGCTTGATCCCTAACACAGATACGCAGTATTTT. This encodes CASSLIPNTDTQYF. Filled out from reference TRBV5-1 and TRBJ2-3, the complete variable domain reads KAGVTQTPRYLIKTRGQQVTLSCSPISGHRSVSWYQQTPGQGLQFLFEYFSETQRNKGNFPGRFSGRQFSNSRSEMNVSTLELGDSALYLCASSLIPNTDTQYFGPGTRLTVL.

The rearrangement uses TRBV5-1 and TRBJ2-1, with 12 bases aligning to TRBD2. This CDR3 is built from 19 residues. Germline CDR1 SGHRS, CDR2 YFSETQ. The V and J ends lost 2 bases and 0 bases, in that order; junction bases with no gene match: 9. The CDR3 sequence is CASSFPGTSGLSSYNEQFF. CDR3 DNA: TGCGCCAGCAGCTTCCCCGGGACTAGCGGGCTTAGCTCCTACAATGAGCAGTTCTTC.

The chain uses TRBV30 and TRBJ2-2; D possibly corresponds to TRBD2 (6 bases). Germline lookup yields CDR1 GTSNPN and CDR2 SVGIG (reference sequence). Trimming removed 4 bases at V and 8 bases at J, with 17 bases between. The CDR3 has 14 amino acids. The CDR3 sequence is CAWTPPPGVGELFF. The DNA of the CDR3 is TGTGCCTGGACTCCGCCCCCGGGGGTGGGGGAGCTGTTTTTT. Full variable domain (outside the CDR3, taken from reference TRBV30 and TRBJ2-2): SQTIHQWPATLVQPVGSPLSLECTVEGTSNPNLYWYRQAAGRGLQLLFYSVGIGQISSEVPQNLSASRPQDRQFILSSKKLLLSDSGFYLCAWTPPPGVGELFFGEGSRLTVL.

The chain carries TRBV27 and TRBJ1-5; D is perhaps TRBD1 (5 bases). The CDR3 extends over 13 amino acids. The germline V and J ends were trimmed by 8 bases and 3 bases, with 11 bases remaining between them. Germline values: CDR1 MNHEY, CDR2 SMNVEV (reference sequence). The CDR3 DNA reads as TGTGCCAGCGGAAGACAGTTCAATCAGCCCCAGCATTTT. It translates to CASGRQFNQPQHF.

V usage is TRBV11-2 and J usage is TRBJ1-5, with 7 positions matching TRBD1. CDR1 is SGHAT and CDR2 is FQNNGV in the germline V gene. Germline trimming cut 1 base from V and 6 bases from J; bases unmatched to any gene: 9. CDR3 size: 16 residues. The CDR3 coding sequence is TGTGCCAGCAGCTTAGGGGTGCTAGGGGGCATTCAGCCCCAGCATTTT. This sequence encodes CASSLGVLGGIQPQHF.